This is a list of T cell receptor beta chains from one sample in a study of regulatory T cells in long-lasting Graves disease. TCRdb fed the multiplex PCR reads into MiXCR, producing one record per CDR3 protein. The repertoire holds a few hundred thousand distinct CDR3 sequences, with 23% as singletons. This specimen consisted of peripheral blood mononuclear cells (PBMCs), obtained when the disease was refractory, from a patient treated with antithyroid drugs. The receptors here all came from a woman aged 40 to 55 with Graves disease. The CDR3 runs from the conserved cysteine through the conserved F or W. A D gene is named only where the DNA matches it firmly. The size field is filled for only some rows; it gives once, few, many or a size class.

V gene	J gene	clone size	D gene	CDR3 DNA	CDR3 protein
TRBV27	TRBJ2-7	.	TRBD2	TGTGCCAGCAGTTCCCGGACTAGCGGGACCTCCCAGGAGTACTTC	CASSSRTSGTSQEYF
TRBV28	TRBJ1-6	many	.	TGTGCCAGCAGTTTTCGGGGGGCAAGGTCACCCCTCCACTTT	CASSFRGARSPLHF
TRBV20-1	TRBJ2-3	few	TRBD2	TGCAGTGCTAGAGGGGGGGGAAACTACCTCCATTTCGCCGCCACAGATACGCAGTATTTT	CSARGGGNYLHFAATDTQYF
TRBV20-1	TRBJ2-1	.	.	TGCAGTGCTAGAGTCAGGGACGGGTACAATGAGCAGTTCTTC	CSARVRDGYNEQFF
TRBV6-2/TRBV6-3	TRBJ2-5	few	TRBD2	TGTGCCAGCAGGACTAGCGGGAGCCGACAGACCCAGTACTTC	CASRTSGSRQTQYF
TRBV27	TRBJ2-7	.	TRBD2	TGTGCCAGCACCCGCCGACTAGCGGGTTCCTCCTACGAGCAGTACTTC	CASTRRLAGSSYEQYF
TRBV27	TRBJ1-1	.	.	TGTGCCAGCAGTCCCTACACGGGACATCGTACCGCGAACACTGAAGCTTTCTTT	CASSPYTGHRTANTEAFF
TRBV28	TRBJ2-5	many	.	TGTGCCAGCAGTTCAATGCCGGGACCTGTCCAAGAGACCCAGTACTTC	CASSSMPGPVQETQYF
TRBV10-3	TRBJ1-1	.	.	TGTGCCATCAAATTGACGGGAGAGAACACTGAAGCTCTCTTT	CAIKLTGENTEALF
TRBV11-2	TRBJ2-2	.	TRBD1	TGTGCCAGCAGTTTAGGGTTGGGGACAGGGGTGAACACCGGGGAGCTGTTTTTT	CASSLGLGTGVNTGELFF
TRBV11-1	TRBJ1-1	.	TRBD1	TGTGCCAGCACCTGGGACAGAAACACTGAAGCTTTCTTT	CASTWDRNTEAFF
TRBV5-1	TRBJ2-2	.	.	TGCGCCAGCGGTGCCGACGGGGAGCTGTTTTTT	CASGADGELFF
TRBV30	TRBJ1-5	few	TRBD1	TGTGCCTGGAGCGACAGGGGGGTCGGTCAGCCCCAGCATTTT	CAWSDRGVGQPQHF
TRBV4-1	TRBJ1-4	.	.	TGCGCCAGCAGCCGGGGTCGGGTGATGAGTGAAAAACTGTTTTTT	CASSRGRVMSEKLFF
TRBV19	TRBJ1-2	few	TRBD1	TGTGCCAGTAGTGCACAGGGGATCTATGGCTACACCTTC	CASSAQGIYGYTF
TRBV19	TRBJ1-5	few	.	TGTGCCAGTAGTAAGGGCAGGATTCGATTCTGGAGCAATCAGCCCCAGCATTTT	CASSKGRIRFWSNQPQHF
TRBV11-2	TRBJ2-2	many	TRBD2	TGTGCCAGCAGCAGTGGACTAGCAAGCACCGGGGAGCTGTTTTTT	CASSSGLASTGELFF
TRBV7-9	TRBJ2-1	.	TRBD1	TGTGCCAGCAGCAGCCCGGGACAGGGGAATGAGCAGTTCTTC	CASSSPGQGNEQFF
TRBV27	TRBJ2-7	few	.	TGTGCCAGCAGTCCCTCAGCGAGTCCCCGTTACGAGCAGTACTTC	CASSPSASPRYEQYF
TRBV28	TRBJ2-2	many	.	TGTGCCAGCAGTTCCCCGAAAGCGGTCCGGGGGACCGGGGAGCTGTTTTTT	CASSSPKAVRGTGELFF
TRBV12-3/TRBV12-4	TRBJ1-2	many	TRBD1	TGTGCCAGCAGTTTAGCCGGGACAGTCTATGGCTACACCTTC	CASSLAGTVYGYTF
TRBV3-1	TRBJ1-5	few	.	TGTGCCAGCAGCCTGAGTCGACAGGGCAATCAGCCCCAGCATTTT	CASSLSRQGNQPQHF
TRBV6-1	TRBJ1-1	many	.	TGTGCCAGCAAAACCGGGGTGAACACTGAAGCTTTCTTT	CASKTGVNTEAFF
TRBV29-1	TRBJ2-1	.	.	TGCAGCGTTGGGGATGATCTTCACTACAATGAGCAGTTCTTC	CSVGDDLHYNEQFF
TRBV2	TRBJ2-7	.	TRBD2	TGTGCCAGCAGCCAAGAGCTGGGACTAGCGGCCTACGAGCAGTACTTC	CASSQELGLAAYEQYF
TRBV20-1	TRBJ1-1	.	TRBD1	TGCAGTGCTCGACAGGGGTACACTGAAGCTTTCTTT	CSARQGYTEAFF
TRBV6-9	TRBJ1-5	.	.	TGTGCCAGCAGTTCTCGGGGTAAAGGACAGCCCCAGCATTTT	CASSSRGKGQPQHF
TRBV28	TRBJ2-7	many	TRBD1	TGTGCCAGCAGTTTATCCGGGACAGGGGGCGCCGAGCAGTACTTC	CASSLSGTGGAEQYF
TRBV6-1	TRBJ1-1	.	.	TGTGCCAGCGCCGCCCTCCAGGGAGCTTTCTTT	CASAALQGAFF
TRBV14	TRBJ1-1	.	TRBD1	TGTGCCAGCAGCCGGATCGCAGGGGGCCGCACTGAAGCTTTCTTT	CASSRIAGGRTEAFF
TRBV5-4	TRBJ2-5	.	.	TGTGCCAGCACCCCGGGACTCCCCGCAGAGACCCAGTACTTC	CASTPGLPAETQYF
TRBV9	TRBJ2-2	many	.	TGTGCCAGCAGGGGACACGCGAACACCGGGGAGCTGTTTTTT	CASRGHANTGELFF
TRBV14	TRBJ2-5	few	TRBD2	TGTGCCAGCAGCCAAGGCTACGCGGCCTTCGGGGGGGAGACCCAGTACTTC	CASSQGYAAFGGETQYF
TRBV10-3	TRBJ2-1	.	TRBD2	TGTGCCATCAGGCTAGCGGGAAGCTACAATGAGCAGTTCTTC	CAIRLAGSYNEQFF
TRBV6-5	TRBJ2-1	few	TRBD2	TGTGCCAGCAGTTGGGCTAGCGGGACGAGCTCCTACAATGAGCAGTTCTTC	CASSWASGTSSYNEQFF
TRBV2	TRBJ2-5	many	.	TGTGCCAGCAGTGAAGGTAGTCTCGGACAAGAGACCCAGTACTTC	CASSEGSLGQETQYF
TRBV6-5	TRBJ2-6	many	.	TGTGCCAGCAGTGACTCGACGGGTTCGGGCTCTGGGGCCAACGTCCTGACTTTC	CASSDSTGSGSGANVLTF
TRBV29-1	TRBJ2-2	few	TRBD1	TGCAGCGTCTACAGGGGGCCGAACACCGGGGAGCTGTTTTTT	CSVYRGPNTGELFF
TRBV28	TRBJ2-5	many	.	TGTGCCAGCAGTTTTTTGAGGGTGGAGACCCAGTACTTC	CASSFLRVETQYF
TRBV20-1	TRBJ1-2	many	.	TGCAGTGCTAGAGATTTAGCGGGGTACGGCTACACCTTC	CSARDLAGYGYTF
TRBV20-1	TRBJ2-7	.	.	TGCAGTGTCCGGTTGGGGAGCAGGTACGAGCAGTACTTC	CSVRLGSRYEQYF
TRBV6-1	TRBJ1-1	.	TRBD1	TGTGCCAGCAGAAAACGGGACAGAAAGAACACTGAAGCTTTCTTT	CASRKRDRKNTEAFF
TRBV7-9	TRBJ2-7	few	TRBD1	TGTGCCAGCAGCTTACCCCCCCCGACAGGGTCCGACGAGCAGTACTTC	CASSLPPPTGSDEQYF
TRBV28	TRBJ2-5	few	.	TGTGCCAGCAGTTTAGTTCCGGAGGCCCAGTACTTC	CASSLVPEAQYF
TRBV20-1	TRBJ1-6	.	.	TGCAGTGCTAGTAATCCCGGGACGGAGCCAGGTTCACCCCTCCACTTT	CSASNPGTEPGSPLHF